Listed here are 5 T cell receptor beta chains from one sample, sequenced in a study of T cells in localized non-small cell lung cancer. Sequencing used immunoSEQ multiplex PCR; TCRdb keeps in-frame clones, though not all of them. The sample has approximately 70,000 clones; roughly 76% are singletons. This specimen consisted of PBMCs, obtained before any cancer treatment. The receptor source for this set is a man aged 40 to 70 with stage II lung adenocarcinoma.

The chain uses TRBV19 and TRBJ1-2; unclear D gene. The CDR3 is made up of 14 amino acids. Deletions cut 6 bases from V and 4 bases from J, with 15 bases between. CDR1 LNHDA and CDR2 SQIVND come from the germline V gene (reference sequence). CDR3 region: CASRRASTLYGYTF. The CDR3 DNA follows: TGTGCCAGTAGACGGGCCTCGACCCTCTATGGCTACACCTTC.

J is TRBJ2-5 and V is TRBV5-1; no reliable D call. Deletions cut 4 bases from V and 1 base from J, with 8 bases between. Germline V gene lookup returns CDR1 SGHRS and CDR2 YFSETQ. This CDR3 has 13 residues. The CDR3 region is CASSLGSQETQYF. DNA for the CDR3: TGCGCCAGCAGCCTGGGGTCCCAAGAGACCCAGTACTTC.

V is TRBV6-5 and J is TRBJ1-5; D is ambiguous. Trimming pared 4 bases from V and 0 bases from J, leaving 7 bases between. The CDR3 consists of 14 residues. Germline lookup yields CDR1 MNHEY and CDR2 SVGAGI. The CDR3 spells CASSSFYSNQPQHF. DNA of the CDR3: TGTGCCAGCAGTTCTTTTTATAGCAATCAGCCCCAGCATTTT.

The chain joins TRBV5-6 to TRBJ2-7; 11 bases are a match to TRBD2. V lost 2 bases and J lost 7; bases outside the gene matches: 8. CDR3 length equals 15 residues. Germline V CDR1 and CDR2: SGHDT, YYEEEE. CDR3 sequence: CASSFLSGRAGEQYF. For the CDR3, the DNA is TGTGCCAGCAGCTTCCTTAGCGGGAGGGCGGGGGAGCAGTACTTC.

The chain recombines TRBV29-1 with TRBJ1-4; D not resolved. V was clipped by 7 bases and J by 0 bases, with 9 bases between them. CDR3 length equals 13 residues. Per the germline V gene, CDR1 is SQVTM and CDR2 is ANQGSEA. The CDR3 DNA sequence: TGCAGCGGCCGTCGGTCAACTAATGAAAAACTGTTTTTT. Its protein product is CSGRRSTNEKLFF.